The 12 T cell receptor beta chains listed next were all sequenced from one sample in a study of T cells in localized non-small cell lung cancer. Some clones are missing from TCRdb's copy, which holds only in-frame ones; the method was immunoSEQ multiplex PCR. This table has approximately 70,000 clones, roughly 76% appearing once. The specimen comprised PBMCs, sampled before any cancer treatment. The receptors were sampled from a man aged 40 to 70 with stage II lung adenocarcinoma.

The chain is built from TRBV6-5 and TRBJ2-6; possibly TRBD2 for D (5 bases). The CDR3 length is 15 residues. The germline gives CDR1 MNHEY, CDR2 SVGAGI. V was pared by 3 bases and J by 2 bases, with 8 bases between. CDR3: CASSYTGTGANVLTF. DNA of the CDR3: TGTGCCAGCAGTTATACGGGGACTGGGGCCAACGTCCTGACTTTC.

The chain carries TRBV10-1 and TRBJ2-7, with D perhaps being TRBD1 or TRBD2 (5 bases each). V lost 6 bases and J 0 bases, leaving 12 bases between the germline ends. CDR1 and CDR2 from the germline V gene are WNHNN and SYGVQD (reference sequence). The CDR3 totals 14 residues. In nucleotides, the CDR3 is TGCGCCAGCAGCCCGGGACCCCCCTCCTACGAGCAGTACTTC. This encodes CASSPGPPSYEQYF.

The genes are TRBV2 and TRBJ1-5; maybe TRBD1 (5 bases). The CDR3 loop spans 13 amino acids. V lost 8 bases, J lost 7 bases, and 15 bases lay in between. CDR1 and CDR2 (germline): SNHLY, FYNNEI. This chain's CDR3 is CASLGSGKQPQHF. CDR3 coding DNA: TGTGCCAGCCTAGGTTCAGGGAAACAGCCCCAGCATTTT. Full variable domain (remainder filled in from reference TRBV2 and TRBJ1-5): EPEVTQTPSHQVTQMGQEVILRCVPISNHLYFYWYRQILGQKVEFLVSFYNNEISEKSEIFDDQFSVERPDGSNFTLKIRSTKLEDSAMYFCASLGSGKQPQHFGDGTRLSIL.

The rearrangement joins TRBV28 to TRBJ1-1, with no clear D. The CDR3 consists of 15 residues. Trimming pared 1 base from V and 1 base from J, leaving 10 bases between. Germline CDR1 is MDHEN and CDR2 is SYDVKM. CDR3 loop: CASSLYGLGNTEAFF. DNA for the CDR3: TGTGCCAGCAGTTTATATGGGCTGGGGAACACTGAAGCTTTCTTT.

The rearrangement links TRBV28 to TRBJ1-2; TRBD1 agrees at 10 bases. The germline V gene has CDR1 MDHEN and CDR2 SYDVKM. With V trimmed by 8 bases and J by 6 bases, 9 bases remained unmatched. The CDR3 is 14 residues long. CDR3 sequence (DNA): TGTGCCAGCGAGGACAGGGGGGGGATTAATGGCTACACCTTC. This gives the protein CASEDRGGINGYTF.

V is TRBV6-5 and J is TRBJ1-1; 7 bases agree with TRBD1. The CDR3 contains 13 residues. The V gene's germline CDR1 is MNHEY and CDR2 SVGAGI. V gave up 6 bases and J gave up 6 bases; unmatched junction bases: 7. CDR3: CASRLDRVAEAFF. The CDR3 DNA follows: TGTGCCAGCAGATTAGACAGGGTGGCTGAAGCTTTCTTT.

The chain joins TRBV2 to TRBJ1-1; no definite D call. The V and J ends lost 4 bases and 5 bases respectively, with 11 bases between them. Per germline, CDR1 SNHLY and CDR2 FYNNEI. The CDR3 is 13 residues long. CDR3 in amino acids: CASSVEGKTEAFF. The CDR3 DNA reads TGTGCCAGCAGTGTAGAGGGAAAAACTGAAGCTTTCTTT.

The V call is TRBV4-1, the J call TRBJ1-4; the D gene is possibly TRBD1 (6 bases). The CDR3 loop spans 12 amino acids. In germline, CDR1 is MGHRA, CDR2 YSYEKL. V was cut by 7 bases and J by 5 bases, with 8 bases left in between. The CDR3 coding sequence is TGCGCCAGCACCGGACAGAATGAAAAACTGTTTTTT. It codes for CASTGQNEKLFF.

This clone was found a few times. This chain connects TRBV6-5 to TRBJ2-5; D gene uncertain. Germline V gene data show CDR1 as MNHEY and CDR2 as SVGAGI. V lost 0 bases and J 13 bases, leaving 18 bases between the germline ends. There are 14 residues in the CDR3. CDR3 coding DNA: TGTGCCAGCAGTTACTCTAAGGATACCAATTTTCTGTACTTC. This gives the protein CASSYSKDTNFLYF.

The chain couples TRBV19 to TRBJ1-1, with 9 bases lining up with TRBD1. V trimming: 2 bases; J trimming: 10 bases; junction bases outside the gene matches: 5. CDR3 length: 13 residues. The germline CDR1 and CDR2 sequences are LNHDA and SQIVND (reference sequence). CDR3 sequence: CASSIKGQGRAFF. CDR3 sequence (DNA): TGTGCCAGTAGTATAAAGGGACAGGGCCGAGCTTTCTTT.

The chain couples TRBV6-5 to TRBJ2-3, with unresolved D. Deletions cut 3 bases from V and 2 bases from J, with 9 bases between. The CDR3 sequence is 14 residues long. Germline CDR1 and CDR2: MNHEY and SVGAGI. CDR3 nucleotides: TGTGCCAGCAGTTATAAGGGCTCCACAGATACGCAGTATTTT. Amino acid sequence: CASSYKGSTDTQYF.

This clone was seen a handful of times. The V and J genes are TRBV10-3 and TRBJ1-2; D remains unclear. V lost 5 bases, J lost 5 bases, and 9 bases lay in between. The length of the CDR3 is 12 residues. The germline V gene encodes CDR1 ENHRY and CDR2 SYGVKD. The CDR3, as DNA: TGTGCCATCAGTTCCGGGTCGTATGGCTACACCTTC. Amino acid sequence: CAISSGSYGYTF.